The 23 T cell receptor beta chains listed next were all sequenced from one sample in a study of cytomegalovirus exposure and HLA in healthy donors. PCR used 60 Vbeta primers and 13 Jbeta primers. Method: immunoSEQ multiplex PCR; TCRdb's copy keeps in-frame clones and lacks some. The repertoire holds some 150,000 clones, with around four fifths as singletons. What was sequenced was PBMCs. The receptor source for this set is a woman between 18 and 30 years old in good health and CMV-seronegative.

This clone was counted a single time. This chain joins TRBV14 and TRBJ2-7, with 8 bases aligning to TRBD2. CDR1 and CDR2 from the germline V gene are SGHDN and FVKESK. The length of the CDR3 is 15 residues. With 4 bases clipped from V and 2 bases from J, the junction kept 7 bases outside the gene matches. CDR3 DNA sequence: TGTGCCAGCAGCCGCCGAAGGGGACTAGCCTACGAGCAGTACTTC. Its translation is CASSRRRGLAYEQYF. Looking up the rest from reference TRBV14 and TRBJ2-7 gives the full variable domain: EAGVTQFPSHSVIEKGQTVTLRCDPISGHDNLYWYRRVMGKEIKFLLHFVKESKQDESGMPNNRFLAERTGGTYSTLKVQPAELEDSGVYFCASSRRRGLAYEQYFGPGTRLTVT.

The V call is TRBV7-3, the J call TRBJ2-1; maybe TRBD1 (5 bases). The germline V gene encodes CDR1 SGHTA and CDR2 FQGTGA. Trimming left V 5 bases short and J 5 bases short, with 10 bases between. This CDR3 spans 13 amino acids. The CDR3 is CASSQGRDNEQFF. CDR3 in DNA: TGTGCCAGCAGCCAAGGCAGGGACAATGAGCAGTTCTTC.

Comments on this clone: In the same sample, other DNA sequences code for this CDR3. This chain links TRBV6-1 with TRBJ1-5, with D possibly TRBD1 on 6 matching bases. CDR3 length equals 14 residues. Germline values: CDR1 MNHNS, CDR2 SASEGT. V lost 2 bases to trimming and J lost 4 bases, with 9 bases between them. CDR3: CASSERGGNQPQHF. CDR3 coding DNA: TGTGCCAGCAGTGAAAGGGGGGGGAATCAGCCCCAGCATTTT.

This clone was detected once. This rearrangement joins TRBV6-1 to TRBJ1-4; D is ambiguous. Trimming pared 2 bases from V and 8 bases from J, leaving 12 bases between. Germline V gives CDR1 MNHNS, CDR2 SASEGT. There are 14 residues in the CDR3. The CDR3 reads CASSERGGNEKLFF. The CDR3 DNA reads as TGTGCCAGCAGTGAACGGGGAGGGAACGAAAAACTGTTTTTT.

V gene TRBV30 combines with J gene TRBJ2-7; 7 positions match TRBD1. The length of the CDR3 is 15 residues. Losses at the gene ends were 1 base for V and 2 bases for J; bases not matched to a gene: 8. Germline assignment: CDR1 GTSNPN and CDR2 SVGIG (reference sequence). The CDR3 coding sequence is TGTGCCTGGAGTGCGAAGAGGGGGCCACCCTACGAGCAGTACTTC. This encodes CAWSAKRGPPYEQYF.

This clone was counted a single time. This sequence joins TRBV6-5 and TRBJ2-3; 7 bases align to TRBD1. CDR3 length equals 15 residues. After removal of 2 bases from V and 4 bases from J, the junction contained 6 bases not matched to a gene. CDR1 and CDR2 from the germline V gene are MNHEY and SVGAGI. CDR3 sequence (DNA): TGTGCCAGCAGTTACATAGGGGGCCGGCCAGATACGCAGTATTTT. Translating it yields CASSYIGGRPDTQYF.

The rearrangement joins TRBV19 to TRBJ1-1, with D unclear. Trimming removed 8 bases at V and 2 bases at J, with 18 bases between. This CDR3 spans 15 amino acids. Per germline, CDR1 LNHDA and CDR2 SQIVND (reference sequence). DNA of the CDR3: TGTGCCAGTGATACTAACCGGCGACTAAACACTGAAGCTTTCTTT. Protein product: CASDTNRRLNTEAFF. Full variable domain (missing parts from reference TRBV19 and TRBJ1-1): DGGITQSPKYLFRKEGQNVTLSCEQNLNHDAMYWYRQDPGQGLRLIYYSQIVNDFQKGDIAEGYSVSREKKESFPLTVTSAQKNPTAFYLCASDTNRRLNTEAFFGQGTRLTVV.

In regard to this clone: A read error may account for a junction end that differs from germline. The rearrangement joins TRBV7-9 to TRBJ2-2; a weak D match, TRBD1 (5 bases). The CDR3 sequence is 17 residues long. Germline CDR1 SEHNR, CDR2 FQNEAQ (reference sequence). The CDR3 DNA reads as TGTTCCAGCAGCGCTCGTGGGGCGGAGACGAACACCGGGGAGCTGTTTTTT. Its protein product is CSSSARGAETNTGELFF.

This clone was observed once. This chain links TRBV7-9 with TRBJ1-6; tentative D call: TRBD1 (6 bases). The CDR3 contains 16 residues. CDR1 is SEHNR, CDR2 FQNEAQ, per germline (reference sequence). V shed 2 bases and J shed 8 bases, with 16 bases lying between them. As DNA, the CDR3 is TGTGCCAGCAGCTTAAATTCCCCAGGGGTAGATTCACCCCTCCACTTT. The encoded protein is CASSLNSPGVDSPLHF. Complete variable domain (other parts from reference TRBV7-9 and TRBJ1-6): DTGVSQNPRHKITKRGQNVTFRCDPISEHNRLYWYRQTLGQGPEFLTYFQNEAQLEKSRLLSDRFSAERPKGSFSTLEIQRTEQGDSAMYLCASSLNSPGVDSPLHFGNGTRLTVT.

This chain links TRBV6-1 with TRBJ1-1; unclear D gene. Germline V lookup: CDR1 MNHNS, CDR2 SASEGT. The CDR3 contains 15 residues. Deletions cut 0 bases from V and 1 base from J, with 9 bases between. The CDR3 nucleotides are TGTGCCAGCAGTGAAGCCGGTTGGTGGAACACTGAAGCTTTCTTT. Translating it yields CASSEAGWWNTEAFF.

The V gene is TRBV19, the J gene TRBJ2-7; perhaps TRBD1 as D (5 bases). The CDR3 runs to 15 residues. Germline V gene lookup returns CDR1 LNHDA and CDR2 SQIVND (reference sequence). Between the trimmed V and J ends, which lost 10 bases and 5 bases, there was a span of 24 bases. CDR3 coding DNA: TGTGCCACATCCCCGTGGGCCAAGGGGTCCCACGAGCAGTACTTC. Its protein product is CATSPWAKGSHEQYF.

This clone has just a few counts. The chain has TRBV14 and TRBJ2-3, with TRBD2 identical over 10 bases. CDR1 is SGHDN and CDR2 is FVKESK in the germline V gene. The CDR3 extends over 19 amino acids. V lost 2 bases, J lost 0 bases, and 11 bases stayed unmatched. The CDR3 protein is CASSQQRASGGLSTDTQYF. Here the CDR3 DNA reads TGTGCCAGCAGCCAACAGCGGGCTAGCGGGGGCCTTAGCACAGATACGCAGTATTTT.

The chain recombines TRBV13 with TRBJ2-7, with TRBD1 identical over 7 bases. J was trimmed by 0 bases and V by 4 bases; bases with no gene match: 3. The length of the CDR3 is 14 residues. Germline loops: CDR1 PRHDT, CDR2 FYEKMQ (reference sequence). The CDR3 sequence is CASSYRGPSYEQYF. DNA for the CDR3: TGTGCCAGCAGCTACAGGGGCCCCTCCTACGAGCAGTACTTC.

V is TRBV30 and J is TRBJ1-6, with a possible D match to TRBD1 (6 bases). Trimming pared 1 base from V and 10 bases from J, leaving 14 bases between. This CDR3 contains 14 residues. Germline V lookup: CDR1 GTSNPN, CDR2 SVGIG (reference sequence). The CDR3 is CAWSEGTRSSPLHF. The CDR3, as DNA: TGTGCCTGGAGTGAAGGGACAAGATCCTCACCCCTCCACTTT.

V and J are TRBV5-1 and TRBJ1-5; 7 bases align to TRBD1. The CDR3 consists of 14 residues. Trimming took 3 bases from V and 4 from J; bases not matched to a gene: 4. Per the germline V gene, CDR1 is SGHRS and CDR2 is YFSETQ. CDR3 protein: CASSSGTENQPQHF. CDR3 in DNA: TGCGCCAGCAGCTCCGGGACAGAGAATCAGCCCCAGCATTTT.

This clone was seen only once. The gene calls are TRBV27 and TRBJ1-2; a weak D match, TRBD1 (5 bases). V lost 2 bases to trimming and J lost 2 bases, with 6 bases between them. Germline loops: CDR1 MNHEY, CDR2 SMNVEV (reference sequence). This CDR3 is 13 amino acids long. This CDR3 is CASSLDRNYGYTF. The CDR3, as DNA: TGTGCCAGCAGTTTAGACAGAAACTATGGCTACACCTTC.

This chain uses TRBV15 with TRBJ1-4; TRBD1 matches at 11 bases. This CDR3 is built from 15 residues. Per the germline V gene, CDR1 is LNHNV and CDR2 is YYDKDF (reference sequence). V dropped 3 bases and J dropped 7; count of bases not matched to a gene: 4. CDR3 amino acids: CATSRRTGGREKLFF. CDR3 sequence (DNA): TGTGCCACCAGCAGGAGGACAGGGGGCCGTGAAAAACTGTTTTTT.

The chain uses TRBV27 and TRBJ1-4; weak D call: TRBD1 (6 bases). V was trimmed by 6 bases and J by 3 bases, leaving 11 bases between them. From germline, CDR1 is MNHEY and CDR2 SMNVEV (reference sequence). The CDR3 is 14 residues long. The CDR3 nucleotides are TGTGCCAGCAGCCCGGGACAAGCTAATGAAAAACTGTTTTTT. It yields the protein CASSPGQANEKLFF.

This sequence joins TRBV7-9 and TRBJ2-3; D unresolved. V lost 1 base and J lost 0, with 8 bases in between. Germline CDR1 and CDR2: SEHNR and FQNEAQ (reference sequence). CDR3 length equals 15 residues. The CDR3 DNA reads TGTGCCAGCAGCTTAGACGCAGTTAGCACAGATACGCAGTATTTT. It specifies CASSLDAVSTDTQYF.

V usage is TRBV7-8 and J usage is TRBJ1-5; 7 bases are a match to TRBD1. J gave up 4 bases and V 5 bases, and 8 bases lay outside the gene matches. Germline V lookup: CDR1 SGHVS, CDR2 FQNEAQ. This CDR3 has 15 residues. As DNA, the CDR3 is TGTGCCAGCAGCCCCCGCAGGGGGATTAATCAGCCCCAGCATTTT. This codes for CASSPRRGINQPQHF.

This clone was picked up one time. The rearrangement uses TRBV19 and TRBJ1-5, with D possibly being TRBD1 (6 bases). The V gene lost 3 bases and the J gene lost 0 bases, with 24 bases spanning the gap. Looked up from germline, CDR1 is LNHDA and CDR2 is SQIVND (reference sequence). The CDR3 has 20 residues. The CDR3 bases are TGTGCCAGTAGTATGGGCCTTGGGGGCGTCCCTCTGAATAGCAATCAGCCCCAGCATTTT. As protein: CASSMGLGGVPLNSNQPQHF.

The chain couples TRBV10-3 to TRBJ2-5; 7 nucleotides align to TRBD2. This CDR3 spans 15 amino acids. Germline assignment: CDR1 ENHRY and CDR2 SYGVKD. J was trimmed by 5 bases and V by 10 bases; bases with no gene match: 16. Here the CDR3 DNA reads TGTGCCACCAAAGGGGCGGGGGAGTCCTTCGAGACCCAGTACTTC. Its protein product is CATKGAGESFETQYF.

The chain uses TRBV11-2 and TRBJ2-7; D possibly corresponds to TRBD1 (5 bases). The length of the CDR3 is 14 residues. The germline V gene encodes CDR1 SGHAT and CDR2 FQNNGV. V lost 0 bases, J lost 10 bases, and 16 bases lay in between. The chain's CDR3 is CASSLDLIAGKQYF. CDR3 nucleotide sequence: TGTGCCAGCAGCTTAGATCTAATTGCAGGGAAACAGTACTTC.